These 20 T cell receptor beta chains were sequenced from one sample in a study of blood T cell repertoires in COVID-19. Sequencing used immunoSEQ multiplex PCR; TCRdb keeps in-frame clones, though not all of them. Of over 250,000 clones in the sample, approximately 89% were seen once. The sequenced sample consisted of PBMCs or T cells enriched from blood (not recorded which). These receptors were obtained from a woman aged 30 to 39 who had recovered from COVID-19.

This sequence joins TRBV19 and TRBJ1-2; 10 bases are shared with TRBD1. Germline V lookup: CDR1 LNHDA, CDR2 SQIVND (reference sequence). The CDR3 has 17 residues. V gave up 5 bases and J gave up 7 bases; unmatched junction bases: 16. The CDR3 is CASSPDAGTGARGGYTF. The CDR3 DNA reads as TGTGCCAGTAGTCCTGACGCCGGGACAGGGGCCCGGGGTGGCTACACCTTC.

The J gene is TRBJ2-5, the V gene TRBV5-4; 10 bases are shared with TRBD2. Germline CDR1 reads SGHNT; CDR2 reads YYREEE (reference sequence). This CDR3 has 15 amino acids. Trimming cost V 0 bases and J 6 bases; bases outside gene matches: 5. CDR3 amino acids: CASSLEGAGGKTQYF. CDR3 nucleotide sequence: TGTGCCAGCAGCTTGGAAGGAGCGGGGGGGAAGACCCAGTACTTC.

This clone was recorded once. The rearrangement links TRBV7-9 to TRBJ2-1, with D possibly matching TRBD1 (5 bases). V was shortened by 5 bases and J by 0 bases, with 11 bases between the two germline ends. CDR3 length: 15 residues. Per germline, CDR1 SEHNR and CDR2 FQNEAQ (reference sequence). DNA for the CDR3: TGTGCCAGCAGCCGTGGCCAGGGCTCCTACAATGAGCAGTTCTTC. It codes for CASSRGQGSYNEQFF.

V gene TRBV6-2 or TRBV6-3 combines with J gene TRBJ1-2; 10 bases are shared with TRBD1. The germline V gene has CDR1 MNHEY and CDR2 SVGEGT. J gave up 5 bases and V 3 bases, and 6 bases lay outside the gene matches. This CDR3 contains 15 residues. CDR3 bases: TGTGCCAGCAGTTATCCGGGACAGGGGATGTATGGCTACACCTTC. Translating gives CASSYPGQGMYGYTF.

The J gene is TRBJ2-3, the V gene TRBV7-8; 8 nucleotides line up with TRBD2. CDR3 length equals 16 residues. Germline CDR1 SGHVS, CDR2 FQNEAQ. V lost 2 bases to trimming and J lost 4 bases; unmatched junction nucleotides: 8. CDR3 bases: TGTGCCAGCAGCTTATTGAACGGGGGGGCGGCAGATACGCAGTATTTT. It specifies CASSLLNGGAADTQYF.

J is TRBJ1-1 and V is TRBV10-3; D is unresolved. Germline CDR1 and CDR2: ENHRY and SYGVKD. V lost 5 bases to trimming and J lost 1 base, with 11 bases between them. CDR3 length equals 14 residues. The CDR3 region is CAISLQNTNTEAFF. The CDR3 bases are TGTGCCATCAGTCTACAGAACACGAACACTGAAGCTTTCTTT.

This chain connects TRBV29-1 to TRBJ1-1; no clear D. CDR1 and CDR2 (germline): SQVTM, ANQGSEA. The V and J ends lost 5 bases and 1 base respectively, with 11 bases between them. The CDR3 consists of 13 residues. For the CDR3, the DNA is TGCAGCGTTCTTGGGCGGGAGAACACTGAAGCTTTCTTT. This translates into CSVLGRENTEAFF.

This clone was recorded once. V is TRBV12-3 or TRBV12-4 and J is TRBJ1-2, with 7 bases aligning to TRBD1. This CDR3 contains 12 residues. V dropped 5 bases and J dropped 5; count of bases not matched to a gene: 2. CDR3 amino acids: CASSGTVYGYTF. As DNA, the CDR3 is TGTGCCAGCAGTGGGACAGTTTATGGCTACACCTTC.

V gene TRBV28 combines with J gene TRBJ2-1; D might be TRBD2 (5 bases). The CDR3 has 14 amino acids. V shed 7 bases and J shed 7 bases, with 17 bases lying between them. Per germline, CDR1 MDHEN and CDR2 SYDVKM. The CDR3 sequence is CASIFFGGGNEQFF. The CDR3 DNA is TGTGCCAGCATCTTTTTTGGCGGCGGGAATGAGCAGTTCTTC.

The chain couples TRBV12-3 or TRBV12-4 to TRBJ1-5; D uncertain. The CDR3 length is 12 residues. Trimming left V 5 bases short and J 6 bases short, with 8 bases between. CDR3 in DNA: TGTGCCAGCAGTCAGGAAGCTCAGCCCCAGCATTTT. Translating it yields CASSQEAQPQHF.

This chain connects TRBV5-1 to TRBJ2-3; 7 bases agree with TRBD1. The CDR3 is 12 amino acids. CDR1 SGHRS and CDR2 YFSETQ come from the germline V gene. V shed 4 bases, J shed 11 bases, and the junction held 7 bases outside the gene matches. This CDR3 reads CASSPTGDLQYF. The CDR3 nucleotides read TGCGCCAGCAGCCCTACAGGGGATCTGCAGTATTTT.

V gene TRBV9 combines with J gene TRBJ2-1; D uncertain. Germline CDR1 is SGDLS and CDR2 is YYNGEE. This CDR3 is built from 15 residues. V was trimmed by 0 bases and J by 5 bases, leaving 12 bases between them. The CDR3 protein is CASSVEYLGNNEQFF. For the CDR3, the DNA is TGTGCCAGCAGCGTAGAGTACCTAGGAAACAATGAGCAGTTCTTC.

The chain employs TRBV30 and TRBJ1-6; 9 nucleotides align to TRBD1. Trimming at V came to 3 bases and at J to 6 bases, leaving 0 bases not matched to a gene. The germline gives CDR1 GTSNPN, CDR2 SVGIG (reference sequence). The CDR3 runs to 13 residues. CDR3 DNA: TGTGCCTGGAGGGGACAGGGTAATTCACCCCTCCACTTT. Its translation is CAWRGQGNSPLHF.

The rearrangement uses TRBV29-1 and TRBJ2-7; D perhaps matches TRBD2 (7 bases). This CDR3 has 14 residues. V lost 4 bases to trimming and J lost 2 bases, with 15 bases between them. Germline V gene lookup returns CDR1 SQVTM and CDR2 ANQGSEA. The CDR3: CSVASGGPTYEQYF. The DNA for the CDR3 is TGCAGCGTTGCGTCGGGGGGCCCTACCTACGAGCAGTACTTC.

The chain carries TRBV15 and TRBJ2-7; D uncertain. This CDR3 spans 12 amino acids. The germline V gene encodes CDR1 LNHNV and CDR2 YYDKDF (reference sequence). The V and J ends lost 5 bases and 8 bases respectively, with 13 bases between them. The CDR3 DNA is TGTGCCACCAGCCACAGCTCCTTAAAGCAGTACTTC. Translated, it gives CATSHSSLKQYF.

The V and J genes are TRBV6-5 and TRBJ2-1, with 8 bases fitting TRBD2. The CDR3 has 15 amino acids. Unmatched junction bases numbered 5, after V lost 7 bases and J lost 0 bases. The germline V gene encodes CDR1 MNHEY and CDR2 SVGAGI. The DNA for the CDR3 is TGTGCCAGCAATCCGGGACTAGTCTCCTACAATGAGCAGTTCTTC. Its protein product is CASNPGLVSYNEQFF.

The chain is built from TRBV5-4 and TRBJ2-3; weak D call: TRBD2 (6 bases). CDR1 and CDR2 from the germline V gene are SGHNT and YYREEE (reference sequence). The CDR3 loop spans 16 amino acids. V was shortened by 0 bases and J by 0 bases, with 11 bases between the two germline ends. The CDR3 here is CASSLVRDFSTDTQYF. CDR3 bases: TGTGCCAGCAGCTTGGTTCGGGACTTTAGCACAGATACGCAGTATTTT.

This clone was detected a few times. This chain uses TRBV15 with TRBJ2-5, with 10 bases that match TRBD1. Looked up from germline, CDR1 is LNHNV and CDR2 is YYDKDF (reference sequence). The CDR3 has 13 amino acids. J was trimmed by 3 bases and V by 9 bases; bases with no gene match: 4. CDR3 DNA: TGTGCCACGCGGGACAGGGGCGAAGAGACCCAGTACTTC. Its protein is CATRDRGEETQYF.

The gene calls are TRBV4-3 and TRBJ1-2; 7 bases line up with TRBD1. V was clipped by 3 bases and J by 2 bases; unmatched bases: 6. This CDR3 has 15 residues. The germline gives CDR1 LGHNA, CDR2 YSLEER. The CDR3 bases are TGCGCCAGCAGCCAGACCCTACAGGGGAACTATGGCTACACCTTC. Amino acid sequence: CASSQTLQGNYGYTF.

The rearrangement links TRBV5-1 to TRBJ1-1; D not resolved. Trimming left V 0 bases short and J 0 bases short, with 9 bases between. Per germline, CDR1 SGHRS and CDR2 YFSETQ. The CDR3 length is 15 residues. The CDR3 nucleotides are TGCGCCAGCAGCTTGGGGGCAGGCTTGAACACTGAAGCTTTCTTT. It translates to CASSLGAGLNTEAFF.